This T cell receptor beta chain was identified during a study of CD8 T cells in Susac syndrome. Random hexamers were used to reverse transcribe about 0.5 to 1 ug of RNA. A single record per CDR3 protein comes from TCRdb applying MiXCR to the immunoSEQ multiplex PCR reads. Of approximately 190,000 distinct CDR3 sequences listed, 85% to 95% are singletons. This CDR3 has 21 residues. In germline, CDR1 is SGHVS, CDR2 FQNEAQ. V lost 5 bases, J lost 1 base, and 27 bases lay in between. The study's findings and limits: The authors acknowledged that the study's TCR sequencing and HLA analysis involved relatively few individuals.

Regarding this clonotype: Its antigen is not identified.

The sequenced sample was CD8+ T cells from PBMCs. This receptor was identified in a human donor with Susac syndrome. This sequence joins TRBV7-8 and TRBJ1-6; no reliable D call. The CDR3 protein is CASSAYVFQAGISSYNSPLHF. CDR3 sequence (DNA): TGTGCCAGCAGCGCCTACGTATTCCAGGCTGGGATAAGTTCCTATAATTCACCCCTCCACTTT.